This T cell receptor (beta chain) was obtained from a study of cytomegalovirus exposure and HLA in healthy donors. Study findings and constraints: A list of more than 150 TCR beta chains associated with cytomegalovirus was given.

Primers for the PCR totalled 60 Vbeta and 13 Jbeta. Clones were read by immunoSEQ multiplex PCR, and TCRdb kept only the in-frame ones, dropping some. The table has about 100,000 clones, roughly 85% seen once. Notes on this clone: Antigen unknown.

This CDR3 spans 15 amino acids. Germline trimming cut 8 bases from V and 3 bases from J; bases unmatched to any gene: 13. Per germline, CDR1 MNHEY and CDR2 SMNVEV (reference sequence). Sequencing was done on a sample of PBMCs. The chain links TRBV27 to TRBJ2-7; 7 bases agree with TRBD1. The TCR originated in a woman in her thirties or forties in good health and CMV-seronegative. This chain's CDR3 is CASGSPDRAHYEQYF. DNA of the CDR3: TGTGCCAGCGGAAGCCCCGACAGGGCCCACTACGAGCAGTACTTC.